This is a list of T cell receptor beta chains from one sample in a study of Graves' ophthalmopathy and Graves' hyperthyroidism. TCRdb re-analysed the multiplex PCR reads in MiXCR, keeping a single row per CDR3 protein. There are some 160,000 distinct CDR3 sequences in the sample; roughly two fifths occur only once, and 8% to 9.5% lies in the top ten. The specimen sequenced was peripheral blood. These receptors were collected from a young man with Graves' ophthalmopathy. The CDR3 runs from the conserved cysteine through the conserved F or W. The D gene is left open where the match is weak. Expanded clones are given a class, and other clones once, few, many or no size at all.

clone_size d_call j_call v_call cdr3_aa cdr3_nt
many . TRBJ2-7 TRBV18 CASSREGSLVEQYF TGTGCCAGCTCACGTGAAGGGTCGCTGGTCGAGCAGTACTTC
many TRBD1 TRBJ1-1 TRBV6-5 CASSYRQGIPPEAFF TGTGCCAGCAGCTACCGACAGGGCATCCCCCCTGAAGCTTTCTTT
. TRBD2 TRBJ2-7 TRBV7-4 CASSLAGGIFYEQYF TGTGCCAGCAGCTTAGCGGGAGGGATTTTCTACGAGCAGTACTTC
. TRBD2 TRBJ2-5 TRBV7-3 CASSSDSGNQETQYF TGTGCCAGCAGCTCCGATAGCGGGAACCAAGAGACCCAGTACTTC
many . TRBJ1-1 TRBV10-3 CAIHDSINTEAFF TGTGCCATCCATGACAGCATTAACACTGAAGCTTTCTTT
. . TRBJ2-5 TRBV24-1 CATRGPGGGETQYF TGTGCCACCAGGGGCCCAGGGGGGGGTGAGACCCAGTACTTC
. TRBD1 TRBJ1-1 TRBV20-1 CSGRGTGAMNTEAFF TGCAGTGGGAGGGGGACAGGGGCAATGAACACTGAAGCTTTCTTT
many . TRBJ1-1 TRBV27 CASSVYRGTEAFF TGTGCCAGCAGTGTATACCGTGGAACTGAAGCTTTCTTT
. . TRBJ2-7 TRBV12-3/TRBV12-4 CASSRTGDEQYF TGTGCCAGCAGCCGGACCGGGGACGAGCAGTACTTC
many . TRBJ2-7 TRBV6-2/TRBV6-3 CASSTRKDEQYF TGTGCCAGCAGCACCCGGAAGGACGAGCAGTACTTC
. . TRBJ1-5 TRBV27 CASSTGQRGGNQPQHF TGTGCCAGCAGTACAGGACAGCGCGGGGGCAATCAGCCCCAGCATTTT
. TRBD2 TRBJ2-7 TRBV2 CASRGTSGSYEQYF TGTGCCAGCCGGGGGACTAGCGGGTCCTACGAGCAGTACTTC
many TRBD2 TRBJ2-7 TRBV20-1 CSADGGRILSSYEQYF TGCAGTGCCGACGGCGGGAGGATCTTAAGCTCCTACGAGCAGTACTTC
many . TRBJ2-7 TRBV20-1 CSAKRVGSWSYEQYF TGCAGTGCTAAGAGGGTCGGGAGTTGGTCCTACGAGCAGTACTTC
. . TRBJ2-5 TRBV7-2 CASSLAGNREETQYF TGTGCCAGCAGCTTAGCGGGTAACAGGGAAGAGACCCAGTACTTC
many . TRBJ2-7 TRBV30 CAWGRGQYEQYF TGTGCCTGGGGTAGAGGACAATACGAGCAGTACTTC